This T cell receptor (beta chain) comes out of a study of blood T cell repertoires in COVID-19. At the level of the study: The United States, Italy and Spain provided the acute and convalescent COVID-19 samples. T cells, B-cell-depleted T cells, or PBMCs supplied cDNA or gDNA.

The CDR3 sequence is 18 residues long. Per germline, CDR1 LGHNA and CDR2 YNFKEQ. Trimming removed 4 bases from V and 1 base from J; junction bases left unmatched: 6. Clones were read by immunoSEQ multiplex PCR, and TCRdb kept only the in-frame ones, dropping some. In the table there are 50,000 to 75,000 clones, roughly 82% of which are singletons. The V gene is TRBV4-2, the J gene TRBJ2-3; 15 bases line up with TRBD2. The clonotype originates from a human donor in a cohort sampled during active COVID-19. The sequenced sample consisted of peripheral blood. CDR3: CASSPRTSGGGRTDTQYF. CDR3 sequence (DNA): TGTGCCAGCAGCCCTAGGACTAGCGGGGGGGGGCGCACAGATACGCAGTATTTT.